The 32 T cell receptor beta chains listed next were all sequenced from one sample in a study of T-cell reconstitution after alpha-beta-depleted transplantation in children (dated by TCRdb to about 2016). Receptor libraries were prepared by PCR. Sequencing was performed on an Illumina HiSeq 2500. Molecular barcoding was employed in the preparation of TCR libraries, with unique molecular identifiers being used to normalize TCRbeta repertoire quantification. TCRdb's own reprocessing of the public reads used fastp at Q25 and MiXCR and kept productive beta chains. For every CDR3 protein sequence, its rows merge into one entry that carries the most common genes and DNA. This sample has a few hundred thousand distinct CDR3 sequences in its table, and approximately 30% of those were observed once. The top ten constitute under 45% of the sample. The meaning of the sample's treatment or condition label: allogeneic hematopoietic cell transplantation with graft depleted of TCRalphabeta T cells and CD19 B cells.

The sequencing here drew on PBMCs, taken before TCRalphabeta/CD19-depleted stem cell transplant. Every receptor here comes from a boy less than two years old with Wiskott-Aldrich syndrome, due to receive a stem cell transplant.

This clonotype was picked up a small number of times. This sequence joins TRBV5-6 and TRBJ1-1; TRBD1 is a possible D gene (6 bases). V lost 4 bases, J lost 1 base, and 14 bases lay in between. Germline-derived CDR1 and CDR2 are SGHDT and YYEEEE. The CDR3 covers 15 residues. CDR3 sequence reads: CASSGPLGANTEAFF. In nucleotides, the CDR3 is TGTGCCAGCAGCGGGCCCTTGGGGGCGAACACTGAAGCTTTCTTT.

This clonotype was observed many times. The gene calls are TRBV7-7 and TRBJ2-2, with D possibly TRBD2 on 6 matching bases. The ends were cut back, 0 bases at V and 8 bases at J, with 10 bases in the middle. CDR1 and CDR2 (germline): SSHAT, FNYEAQ (reference sequence). CDR3 size: 14 residues. The CDR3 DNA is TGTGCCAGCAGCTTAGCGGAGGGGCTGGGGGAGCTGTTTTTT. This codes for CASSLAEGLGELFF.

The J gene is TRBJ2-3, the V gene TRBV7-6, with a possible D match to TRBD1 (6 bases). V dropped 4 bases and J dropped 1 base, with 9 bases sitting between them. The CDR3 is 14 residues long. CDR1 is SGHVS, CDR2 FNYEAQ, per germline. As DNA, the CDR3 is TGTGCCAGCAGCTCGGGACAACGCACAGATACGCAGTATTTT. As protein: CASSSGQRTDTQYF.

The rearrangement uses TRBV20-1 and TRBJ1-5; D is ambiguous. Germline V gene data show CDR1 as DFQATT and CDR2 as SNEGSKA (reference sequence). The V gene lost 4 bases and the J gene lost 0 bases, with 10 bases spanning the gap. The CDR3 runs 14 residues. The CDR3 is CSAKGFNSNQPQHF. CDR3 sequence (DNA): TGCAGTGCTAAAGGATTTAATAGCAATCAGCCCCAGCATTTT.

A few counts support this clonotype. Sequence at one end of the junction differs from germline and may be a read error. In nucleotides, the CDR3 is TGTGCCAGCAGCCGGGACATCTGGAAGTCCTTC. It is translated as CASSRDIWKSF. J is TRBJ1-2 and V is TRBV7-2; the D gene is possibly TRBD1 (6 bases). Per the germline V gene, CDR1 is SGHTA and CDR2 is FQGNSA. The CDR3 contains 11 residues.

The chain uses TRBV20-1 and TRBJ2-3; D may be TRBD2 (5 bases). Between the trimmed V and J ends, which lost 2 bases and 4 bases, there was a span of 13 bases. The CDR3 is made up of 14 amino acids. Germline V lookup: CDR1 DFQATT, CDR2 SNEGSKA (reference sequence). The CDR3 is CSARRENRADTQYF. CDR3 DNA: TGCAGTGCTAGACGGGAAAATAGAGCAGATACGCAGTATTTT.

The DNA of the CDR3 is TGTGCCAGCAGTTTAAATAGCGGGTTCGTCAATGAGCAGTTCTTC. This gives the protein CASSLNSGFVNEQFF. The chain uses TRBV12-3 or TRBV12-4 and TRBJ2-1, with TRBD2 matching 7 bases. The V segment lost 2 bases and the J segment 6 bases; nucleotides outside the gene matches: 7. The CDR3 spans 15 residues.

A few counts support this clonotype. This chain uses TRBV7-6 with TRBJ2-3; 9 nucleotides agree with TRBD2. V shed 5 bases and J 0 bases; nucleotides not matched to a gene: 6. The CDR3 loop spans 16 amino acids. CDR1 and CDR2 (germline): SGHVS, FNYEAQ. The CDR3 DNA reads as TGTGCCAGCAGCCCGGGACTAGCCCCGAGCACAGATACGCAGTATTTT. It yields the protein CASSPGLAPSTDTQYF.

The chain joins TRBV15 to TRBJ2-2; TRBD2 agrees at 7 bases. CDR3 size: 17 residues. Per germline, CDR1 LNHNV and CDR2 YYDKDF (reference sequence). The J segment lost 3 bases and the V segment lost 1 base, leaving 8 bases of the junction unmatched. The CDR3 coding sequence is TGTGCCACCAGCAGAGGGTGGGGCGGGAGAGACACCGGGGAGCTGTTTTTT. It codes for CATSRGWGGRDTGELFF. Full variable domain (missing parts from reference TRBV15 and TRBJ2-2): DAMVIQNPRYQVTQFGKPVTLSCSQTLNHNVMYWYQQKSSQAPKLLFHYYDKDFNNEADTPDNFQSRRPNTSFCFLDIRSPGLGDTAMYLCATSRGWGGRDTGELFFGEGSRLTVL.

This rearrangement joins TRBV4-1 to TRBJ2-1; possibly TRBD2 for D (5 bases). Germline V lookup: CDR1 MGHRA, CDR2 YSYEKL. The CDR3 runs to 14 residues. The V gene lost 0 bases and the J gene lost 4 bases, with 7 bases spanning the gap. CDR3 region: CASSQEKRYNEQFF. DNA for the CDR3: TGCGCCAGCAGCCAAGAAAAGCGGTACAATGAGCAGTTCTTC.

This clonotype has a handful of counts. The chain combines TRBV7-9 with TRBJ2-1; TRBD2 is a possible D gene (5 bases). V lost 5 bases and J lost 9, with 14 bases in between. The germline V gene encodes CDR1 SEHNR and CDR2 FQNEAQ (reference sequence). This CDR3 region has 13 residues. CDR3 amino acids: CASSIVGSGEQFF. The CDR3 DNA sequence: TGTGCCAGCAGCATCGTAGGGAGCGGTGAGCAGTTCTTC.

A note on this clonotype: At one boundary the junction diverges from the germline segment, which might be a read error. This chain connects TRBV20-1 to TRBJ2-1; D might be TRBD2 (6 bases). Germline V gene lookup returns CDR1 DFQATT and CDR2 SNEGSKA (reference sequence). This CDR3 region has 13 residues. CDR3 sequence reads: CSARGGLAESYIF. For the CDR3, the DNA is TGCAGTGCTAGAGGGGGTTTAGCGGAGAGTTATATCTTC.

CDR3 coding DNA: TGCGCCAGCAGCTTACGACAGGGGAGTGTTTCCTACGAGCAGTACTTC. Encoded protein: CASSLRQGSVSYEQYF. The chain employs TRBV5-1 and TRBJ2-7, with 8 bases aligning to TRBD1. This CDR3 region has 16 residues. V dropped 2 bases and J dropped 1; count of bases not matched to a gene: 8. Germline V gene data show CDR1 as SGHRS and CDR2 as YFSETQ.

The rearrangement joins TRBV12-3 or TRBV12-4 to TRBJ1-5, with D possibly TRBD1 on 5 matching bases. The CDR3 length is 13 residues. The V gene lost 2 bases and the J gene lost 6 bases, with 8 bases spanning the gap. The CDR3 DNA sequence: TGTGCCAGCAGTTTACGGGGACCTCAGCCCCAGCATTTT. It codes for CASSLRGPQPQHF.

This chain connects TRBV20-1 to TRBJ2-1; 10 bases line up with TRBD2. The CDR3 runs 16 residues. CDR1 and CDR2 from the germline V gene are DFQATT and SNEGSKA (reference sequence). V was clipped by 1 base and J by 4 bases; unmatched bases: 7. The CDR3 protein is CSARVAGGPSYNEQFF. In nucleotides, the CDR3 is TGCAGTGCTAGAGTAGCGGGAGGCCCCTCGTACAATGAGCAGTTCTTC.

V usage is TRBV12-3 or TRBV12-4 and J usage is TRBJ2-1; D may correspond to TRBD1 or TRBD2 (5 bases each). The CDR3 is 13 residues long. V lost 11 bases and J lost 8, with 19 bases in between. CDR3 region: CAGSSKGIYEQFF. The DNA for the CDR3 is TGTGCCGGGAGTTCAAAGGGGATTTATGAGCAGTTCTTC.

This clonotype was recorded once. V usage is TRBV7-8 and J usage is TRBJ2-3; D unclear. V was cut by 0 bases and J by 7 bases, with 11 bases left in between. Germline CDR1 SGHVS, CDR2 FQNEAQ. The CDR3 runs to 14 residues. The CDR3 DNA is TGTGCCAGCAGCTTAGCTATAGCCGCATATACGCAGTATTTT. This translates into CASSLAIAAYTQYF.

The chain combines TRBV18 with TRBJ2-3; D is perhaps TRBD1 (6 bases). V was pared by 5 bases and J by 5 bases, with 11 bases between. The CDR3 contains 13 residues. Germline V gene sequence: CDR1 KGHSH, CDR2 LQKENI. The CDR3 DNA follows: TGTGCCAGCTCATCCACAGGGATAGATACGCAGTATTTT. Its protein product is CASSSTGIDTQYF.

As concerns this clonotype: Sequence at one end of the junction differs from germline and may be a read error. V is TRBV5-1 and J is TRBJ2-1; D gene ambiguous. Germline V gene data show CDR1 as SGHRS and CDR2 as YFSETQ. CDR3 length equals 15 residues. Here the CDR3 reads CASTLRQSNWNEQFF. In DNA, the CDR3 is TGCGCCAGCACCTTGCGGCAATCGAATTGGAATGAGCAGTTCTTC.

V gene TRBV7-6 combines with J gene TRBJ1-3; 7 bases are shared with TRBD1. V gave up 3 bases and J gave up 0 bases; unmatched junction bases: 5. Germline V lookup: CDR1 SGHVS, CDR2 FNYEAQ. This CDR3 comprises 16 residues. CDR3: CASSFQDRVSGNTIYF. The CDR3 region has the DNA TGTGCCAGCAGCTTTCAAGACAGGGTCTCTGGAAACACCATATATTTT.

The table lists this clonotype with a few counts. The chain carries TRBV7-2 and TRBJ1-2; the match to TRBD1 covers 10 bases. Germline trimming cut 3 bases from V and 7 bases from J; bases unmatched to any gene: 5. Per the germline V gene, CDR1 is SGHTA and CDR2 is FQGNSA. CDR3 length equals 14 residues. CDR3 nucleotide sequence: TGTGCCAGCAGCTTGACAGGGGGCTATAGTGGCTACACCTTC. Translated: CASSLTGGYSGYTF.

This clonotype has more than one count but fewer than ten. This sequence joins TRBV5-1 and TRBJ2-1; D might be TRBD1 (5 bases). There are 16 residues in the CDR3. From germline, CDR1 is SGHRS and CDR2 YFSETQ. V lost 4 bases to trimming and J lost 3 bases, with 17 bases between them. The chain's CDR3 is CASSRGTGSIYNEQFF. DNA for the CDR3: TGCGCCAGCAGCCGCGGTACAGGCTCAATCTACAATGAGCAGTTCTTC.

The chain uses TRBV6-5 and TRBJ1-5, with D hard to call. The CDR3 sequence is 13 residues long. The V gene lost 1 base and the J gene lost 7 bases, with 8 bases spanning the gap. The germline CDR1 and CDR2 sequences are MNHEY and SVGAGI. CDR3 protein: CASSYFPGQPQHF. CDR3 nucleotide sequence: TGTGCCAGCAGTTACTTCCCGGGGCAGCCCCAGCATTTT.

The gene calls are TRBV11-2 and TRBJ2-3; TRBD2 matches at 11 bases. Germline assignment: CDR1 SGHAT and CDR2 FQNNGV. This CDR3 is 17 amino acids long. J gave up 4 bases and V 5 bases, and 11 bases lay outside the gene matches. CDR3: CASSLSTSGSFADTQYF. CDR3 in DNA: TGTGCCAGCAGCCTTTCTACTAGCGGGAGTTTCGCAGATACGCAGTATTTT.

This clonotype was detected a few times. J is TRBJ2-5 and V is TRBV20-1; no reliable D call. V lost 2 bases, J lost 0 bases, and 4 bases lay in between. This CDR3 comprises 12 residues. Germline loops: CDR1 DFQATT, CDR2 SNEGSKA (reference sequence). The CDR3 protein is CSARNYQETQYF. CDR3 sequence (DNA): TGCAGTGCTAGAAACTACCAAGAGACCCAGTACTTC.

This chain uses TRBV29-1 with TRBJ2-7; 9 nucleotides agree with TRBD2. This CDR3 has 14 amino acids. CDR1 and CDR2 from the germline V gene are SQVTM and ANQGSEA. J gave up 2 bases and V 4 bases, and 6 bases lay outside the gene matches. CDR3 residues: CSVALSSGTYEQYF. CDR3 coding DNA: TGCAGCGTTGCCCTATCTAGCGGGACCTACGAGCAGTACTTC.

The V and J genes are TRBV28 and TRBJ2-1; 7 positions match TRBD2. Trimming at V came to 4 bases and at J to 6 bases, leaving 12 bases not matched to a gene. Per germline, CDR1 MDHEN and CDR2 SYDVKM. CDR3 size: 16 residues. For the CDR3, the DNA is TGTGCCAGCAGTTCTGTTTTACCGGGAGGCGTCAATGAGCAGTTCTTC. Its translation: CASSSVLPGGVNEQFF.

In DNA, the CDR3 is TGTGCCAGCAGCTCTCTAACGGGGGGGCCCGGGACAGATACGCAGTATTTT. This encodes CASSSLTGGPGTDTQYF. This chain joins TRBV5-6 and TRBJ2-3, with 8 nucleotides matching TRBD2. Germline V gene sequence: CDR1 SGHDT, CDR2 YYEEEE. Trimming removed 3 bases from V and 3 bases from J; junction bases left unmatched: 12. The CDR3 has 17 residues.

This clonotype was recorded a few times. This sequence joins TRBV12-3 or TRBV12-4 and TRBJ2-1; D unclear. V gave up 1 base and J gave up 0 bases, with 10 bases separating them. This CDR3 spans 16 amino acids. CDR3 amino acids: CASSLDSESSYNEQFF. Written as DNA, the CDR3 is TGTGCCAGCAGTTTAGATTCTGAGAGCTCCTACAATGAGCAGTTCTTC.

The chain uses TRBV20-1 and TRBJ2-5, with D possibly TRBD2 on 6 matching bases. V shed 5 bases and J shed 0 bases, with 16 bases lying between them. Germline CDR1 and CDR2: DFQATT and SNEGSKA (reference sequence). The CDR3 sequence is 15 residues long. The CDR3 sequence is CSARSGSGNQETQYF. The DNA for the CDR3 is TGCAGTGCTCGGTCGGGTAGCGGAAACCAAGAGACCCAGTACTTC.

The V and J genes are TRBV10-3 and TRBJ2-1; no reliable D call. In germline, CDR1 is ENHRY, CDR2 SYGVKD. The CDR3 is 15 residues long. Trimming shortened V by 3 bases and J by 0 bases, and 9 bases separated the two germline ends. The CDR3, as DNA: TGTGCCATCAGTGATTCGGTTTACTCCTACAATGAGCAGTTCTTC. Its translation is CAISDSVYSYNEQFF.

J is TRBJ1-2 and V is TRBV29-1, with D hard to call. V shed 7 bases and J shed 8 bases, with 11 bases lying between them. The V gene's germline CDR1 is SQVTM and CDR2 ANQGSEA. This CDR3 comprises 10 residues. The CDR3 sequence is CSADGMGYTF. CDR3 coding DNA: TGCAGCGCGGACGGGATGGGCTACACCTTC. The full variable domain, rest sourced from reference TRBV29-1 and TRBJ1-2, is SAVISQKPSRDICQRGTSLTIQCQVDSQVTMMFWYRQQPGQSLTLIATANQGSEATYESGFVIDKFPISRPNLTFSTLTVSNMSPEDSSIYLCSADGMGYTFGSGTRLTVV.